These 10 T cell receptor beta chains share one sample of origin, sequenced in a study of cytotoxic CD8 clonotypes in ibrutinib-treated CLL. Profiled with immunoSEQ multiplex PCR; TCRdb holds only in-frame clones, not every one. Among fewer than 100,000 clones listed, around 75% were seen once. Material: PBMCs, obtained after 12 months of ibrutinib treatment. The receptors stem from a human donor with chronic lymphocytic leukemia.

The gene calls are TRBV6-5 and TRBJ1-5, with D unclear. CDR1 and CDR2 (germline): MNHEY, SVGAGI. The CDR3 length is 14 residues. V was pared by 3 bases and J by 3 bases, with 9 bases between. The CDR3 protein is CASSYGGNNQPQHF. The CDR3 DNA reads TGTGCCAGCAGTTATGGTGGGAACAATCAGCCCCAGCATTTT.

This chain links TRBV27 with TRBJ2-7; 7 bases line up with TRBD2. The germline V gene encodes CDR1 MNHEY and CDR2 SMNVEV (reference sequence). The CDR3 is 15 amino acids. J gave up 3 bases and V 2 bases, and 7 bases lay outside the gene matches. The CDR3 coding sequence is TGTGCCAGCAGTTTAGGGGGGGGTTCCCTCTACGAGCAGTACTTC. It is translated as CASSLGGGSLYEQYF.

The CDR3 nucleotides read TGTGCCAGCAGTTTCCGCTCTGGGGCCAACGTCCTGACTTTC. Amino acids: CASSFRSGANVLTF. This chain uses TRBV27 with TRBJ2-6; no clear D gene. Germline V gene data show CDR1 as MNHEY and CDR2 as SMNVEV (reference sequence). This CDR3 is 14 amino acids long. Trimming left V 3 bases short and J 0 bases short, with 3 bases between.

In regard to this clone: One end of the junction is discordant with germline, which a read error may explain. V usage is TRBV28 and J usage is TRBJ2-2, with D possibly being TRBD1 or TRBD2 (5 bases each). This CDR3 contains 14 residues. Germline V lookup: CDR1 MDHEN, CDR2 SYDVKM. CDR3 amino acids: CASSFAVGHRGAVF. The CDR3 DNA is TGTGCCAGCAGTTTCGCAGTGGGGCACCGGGGAGCTGTTTTT.

This clone appeared once. Since a much larger clone is just one base distant, this may be a read error. This chain joins TRBV27 and TRBJ2-7, with TRBD2 matching 14 bases. The germline CDR1 and CDR2 sequences are MNHEY and SMNVEV (reference sequence). The CDR3 is 17 residues long. The CDR3 sequence is CASSPTSGRARAYGQYF. CDR3 DNA sequence: TGTGCCAGCAGTCCGACTAGCGGGAGGGCCCGTGCCTACGGGCAGTACTTC.

DNA of the CDR3: TGTGCCAGCAGCTTATGGTCAAGGCCGAGCTCCTACGAGCAGTACTTC. Translation: CASSLWSRPSSYEQYF. The chain joins TRBV7-8 to TRBJ2-7; D is uncertain. Looked up from germline, CDR1 is SGHVS and CDR2 is FQNEAQ. V shed 2 bases and J shed 0 bases, with 14 bases lying between them. The CDR3 is 16 amino acids.

CDR3 in amino acids: CAVQGGGQETQYF. The CDR3 DNA reads TGTGCCGTCCAGGGGGGGGGCCAAGAGACCCAGTACTTC. This sequence joins TRBV28 and TRBJ2-5; D tentatively reads TRBD1 or TRBD2 (7 bases each). Germline CDR1 MDHEN, CDR2 SYDVKM. The CDR3 runs 13 residues. Trimming took 11 bases from V and 1 from J, leaving 14 bases between them.

This chain uses TRBV11-3 with TRBJ2-2; D tentatively fits TRBD1 or TRBD2 (5 bases each). Germline V gene data show CDR1 as SGHNT and CDR2 as YENEEA. The V end was cut by 8 bases, the J end by 7 bases, with 5 bases between. The CDR3 extends over 10 amino acids. As DNA, the CDR3 is TGTGCCAGCGGGGGCGGGGAGCTGTTTTTT. It specifies CASGGGELFF.

The V call is TRBV19, the J call TRBJ2-1; D unclear. V lost 5 bases and J lost 8, with 7 bases in between. The germline V gene encodes CDR1 LNHDA and CDR2 SQIVND (reference sequence). CDR3 length equals 11 residues. In DNA, the CDR3 is TGTGCCAGTAGTGAGGCTGATGAGCAGTTCTTC. Protein: CASSEADEQFF.

The rearrangement joins TRBV7-9 to TRBJ2-3, with D uncertain. V was cut by 4 bases and J by 7 bases, with 15 bases left in between. The CDR3 length is 14 residues. The germline CDR1 and CDR2 sequences are SEHNR and FQNEAQ (reference sequence). As DNA, the CDR3 is TGTGCCAGCAGCTCACCGAGAAAGCCGTATACGCAGTATTTT. This sequence encodes CASSSPRKPYTQYF.